Following are 16 T cell receptor beta chains from one sample sequenced in a study of molecular identifiers for immune sequencing clone quantification. TCRdb re-called the PCR reads with MiXCR, one entry per CDR3 protein. The sample consists of 88,000 or so distinct CDR3 sequences, over 20% of them appearing once. The material sequenced was naive CD8+ T cells from blood, with Jurkat cell RNA spiked in. Subset given: FACS-sorted CD8+CD4-CCR7+CD45RA+ naive T cells. The receptors derive from a human donor in good health. Some libraries in this study had Jurkat cell RNA spiked in.

Regarding this clonotype: This could be a read error, since a much larger clone is one nucleotide away. This chain connects TRBV27 to TRBJ2-7; 11 nucleotides agree with TRBD2. The CDR3 loop spans 15 amino acids. Germline V lookup: CDR1 MNHEY, CDR2 SMNVEV (reference sequence). The DNA of the CDR3 is TGTGCCAGCAGTGTAGGACTAGCGGGCCGTTACGAGCGGTACTTC. The encoded protein is CASSVGLAGRYERYF.

As to this clonotype: This may arise from a read error, as a much more abundant clone is one base away. As the CDR3 is not closed by the conserved phenylalanine or tryptophan, this likely results from a read error. The chain is built from TRBV28 and TRBJ2-7; D not certain. The CDR3 has 15 amino acids. V lost 4 bases and J 2 bases, leaving 15 bases between the germline ends. The germline CDR1 and CDR2 sequences are MDHEN and SYDVKM. CDR3 in amino acids: CASSYSPGAPYEQYS. CDR3 DNA: TGTGCCAGCAGTTACAGCCCCGGAGCCCCCTACGAGCAGTACTCC.

A note on this clonotype: A much more abundant neighbour one base away suggests this may be a read error. The chain combines TRBV5-6 with TRBJ2-7, with unresolved D. CDR1 and CDR2 from the germline V gene are SGHDT and YYEEEE. The CDR3 runs to 14 residues. CDR3 DNA: TGTGCCAGCAGCTTCCCGGGCCCTTCCTACGAGCAGCACTTC. Encoded protein: CASSFPGPSYEQHF.

This clonotype was seen a few times. Sequence at one end of the junction differs from germline and may be a read error. The rearrangement uses TRBV5-6 and TRBJ2-1; D unclear. Germline CDR1 reads SGHDT; CDR2 reads YYEEEE. The length of the CDR3 is 11 residues. DNA for the CDR3: TGTGCCAGCAGCTTGGGGCAACAAAGGACCTTC. It translates to CASSLGQQRTF. The full variable domain, completed using reference TRBV5-6 and TRBJ2-1, is DAGVTQSPTHLIKTRGQQVTLRCSPKSGHDTVSWYQQALGQGPQFIFQYYEEEERQRGNFPDRFSGHQFPNYSSELNVNALLLGDSALYLCASSLGQQRTFGPGTRLTVL.

This clonotype appeared many times. CDR3 nucleotides: TGTGCCAGCAGCTTTAGGACAGGGGGCCTCCAAGAGACCCAGTACTTC. This translates into CASSFRTGGLQETQYF. The V and J genes are TRBV13 and TRBJ2-5; 11 bases line up with TRBD1. Germline V gene data show CDR1 as PRHDT and CDR2 as FYEKMQ (reference sequence). Trimming at V came to 3 bases and at J to 1 base, leaving 4 bases not matched to a gene. The CDR3 contains 16 residues.

At least ten counts were recorded for this clonotype. The V call is TRBV5-6, the J call TRBJ2-3; TRBD2 matches 15 bases. V shed 4 bases and J 2 bases; nucleotides not matched to a gene: 11. CDR3 length: 19 residues. The germline CDR1 and CDR2 sequences are SGHDT and YYEEEE. The DNA of the CDR3 is TGTGCCAGCAGCCTCGGGACTAGCGGGAGGTGGGGGCTCACAGATACGCAGTATTTT. It yields the protein CASSLGTSGRWGLTDTQYF.

There are a few counts of this clonotype. The rearrangement joins TRBV28 to TRBJ2-7, with D possibly called TRBD1 or TRBD2 (5 bases each). This CDR3 region has 15 residues. The germline V gene has CDR1 MDHEN and CDR2 SYDVKM. Trimming removed 4 bases at V and 9 bases at J, with 22 bases between. The CDR3 nucleotides read TGTGCCAGCAGTTCCTACCGGGACCGCTTTGGGTGGCAGTACTTC. It translates to CASSSYRDRFGWQYF.

This clonotype was recorded at least ten times. CDR3 DNA sequence: TGTGCCAGCAGTGGATCGATGGACACGACCTCCTCTAGCAATGAGCAGTTCTTC. Its translation is CASSGSMDTTSSSNEQFF. The rearrangement joins TRBV2 to TRBJ2-1; D may be TRBD1 (5 bases). The CDR3 is 18 residues long. The germline V gene encodes CDR1 SNHLY and CDR2 FYNNEI. V was pared by 4 bases and J by 6 bases, with 25 bases between.

This clonotype came up many times. V is TRBV4-1 and J is TRBJ2-6; D ambiguous. V lost 0 bases and J 4 bases, leaving 10 bases between the germline ends. Germline assignment: CDR1 MGHRA and CDR2 YSYEKL. CDR3 length equals 16 residues. The CDR3: CASSQDWPGGANVLTF. The CDR3 DNA reads as TGCGCCAGCAGCCAAGATTGGCCTGGAGGGGCCAACGTCCTGACTTTC.

This clonotype was counted at least ten times. The J gene is TRBJ2-7, the V gene TRBV6-2 or TRBV6-3; no clear D gene. V shed 4 bases and J shed 2 bases, with 12 bases lying between them. This CDR3 spans 14 amino acids. Germline-derived CDR1 and CDR2 are MNHEY and SVGEGT. CDR3 nucleotides: TGTGCCAGCAGTTCCCGACCCTATGCCTACGAGCAGTACTTC. It yields the protein CASSSRPYAYEQYF.

As regards this clonotype: A read error may explain this, as a much larger clone is one base away. The chain couples TRBV5-1 to TRBJ2-2; maybe TRBD2 (5 bases). The CDR3 sequence is 16 residues long. Germline V lookup: CDR1 SGHRS, CDR2 YFSETQ. This CDR3 is CASSYLGVTNTGELLF. CDR3 DNA: TGCGCCAGCAGCTATCTGGGAGTCACAAACACCGGGGAGCTGCTTTTT. The full variable domain, with the rest looked up from reference TRBV5-1 and TRBJ2-2, is KAGVTQTPRYLIKTRGQQVTLSCSPISGHRSVSWYQQTPGQGLQFLFEYFSETQRNKGNFPGRFSGRQFSNSRSEMNVSTLELGDSALYLCASSYLGVTNTGELLFGEGSRLTVL.

This clonotype came up many times. The genes are TRBV7-9 and TRBJ1-1; a possible D gene is TRBD1 (6 bases). Looked up from germline, CDR1 is SEHNR and CDR2 is FQNEAQ (reference sequence). This CDR3 comprises 16 residues. Trimming left V 7 bases short and J 4 bases short, with 22 bases between. The CDR3 DNA reads TGTGCCAGCACACAACAGGGACCAATGCAGGGCACTGAAGCTTTCTTT. This encodes CASTQQGPMQGTEAFF.

This clonotype was found many times. The V gene is TRBV29-1, the J gene TRBJ2-7; D gene ambiguous. The germline V and J ends were trimmed by 7 bases and 2 bases, with 15 bases remaining between them. This CDR3 spans 13 amino acids. Looked up from germline, CDR1 is SQVTM and CDR2 is ANQGSEA. DNA for the CDR3: TGCAGCGGATCTTCCGGCCTCGCCTACGAGCAGTACTTC. Residues: CSGSSGLAYEQYF.

This clonotype came up many times. Here the CDR3 reads CASSYGSSPDTQYF. The CDR3 DNA reads as TGTGCCAGCAGTTACGGGTCTAGCCCAGATACGCAGTATTTT. This chain joins TRBV6-2 or TRBV6-3 and TRBJ2-3, with D perhaps matching TRBD2 (5 bases). Looked up from germline, CDR1 is MNHEY and CDR2 is SVGEGT. The CDR3 length is 14 residues. The V gene lost 2 bases and the J gene lost 4 bases, with 10 bases spanning the gap.

This clonotype occurred many times. The V and J genes are TRBV4-3 and TRBJ2-7; 7 bases line up with TRBD1. The ends lost 1 base at V and 4 bases at J; junction bases unmatched: 4. CDR3 length: 14 residues. Germline V gives CDR1 LGHNA, CDR2 YSLEER. The CDR3 nucleotides are TGCGCCAGCAGCCAAGCTCCCAGGGGGTACGAGCAGTACTTC. This encodes CASSQAPRGYEQYF.

This clonotype was counted only a few times. The chain recombines TRBV27 with TRBJ2-6; D ambiguous. Trimming took off 3 bases at V and 4 bases at J, with 4 bases between the two ends. The CDR3 totals 13 residues. CDR1 and CDR2 (germline): MNHEY, SMNVEV (reference sequence). The CDR3, as DNA: TGTGCCAGCAGTTTGTTCGGGGCCAACGTCCTGACTTTC. Its protein product is CASSLFGANVLTF.